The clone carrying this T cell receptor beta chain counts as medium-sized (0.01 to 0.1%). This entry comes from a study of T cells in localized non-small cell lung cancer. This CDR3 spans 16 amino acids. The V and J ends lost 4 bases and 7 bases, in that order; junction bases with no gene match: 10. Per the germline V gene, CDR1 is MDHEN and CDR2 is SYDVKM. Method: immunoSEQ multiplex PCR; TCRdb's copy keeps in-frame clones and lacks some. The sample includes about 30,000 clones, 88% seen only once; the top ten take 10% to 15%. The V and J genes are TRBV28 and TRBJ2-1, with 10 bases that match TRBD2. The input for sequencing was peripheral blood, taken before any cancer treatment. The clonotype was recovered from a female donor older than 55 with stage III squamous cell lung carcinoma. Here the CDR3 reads CASSSLAGEILNEQFF. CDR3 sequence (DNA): TGTGCCAGCAGTTCGCTAGCGGGAGAAATTCTTAATGAGCAGTTCTTC.